These 20 T cell receptor beta chains came from one sample sequenced in a study of blood T cell repertoires in COVID-19. The repertoire was sequenced with immunoSEQ multiplex PCR; TCRdb's copy has only in-frame clones and lacks some. This table holds about 310,000 clones, about nine tenths found once. Sequenced sample: peripheral blood. The source of these receptors is a man in his forties or fifties with active or convalescent COVID-19.

The chain employs TRBV7-9 and TRBJ2-5; D uncertain. This CDR3 contains 13 residues. Germline V lookup: CDR1 SEHNR, CDR2 FQNEAQ (reference sequence). With 2 bases removed from V and 4 bases from J, the gap between germline ends came to 8 bases. The CDR3 region has the DNA TGTGCCAGCAGCTTATTATCTATAGAGACCCAGTACTTC. Translated: CASSLLSIETQYF.

The rearrangement joins TRBV2 to TRBJ2-1; no reliable D call. The CDR3 consists of 18 residues. V lost 6 bases to trimming and J lost 0 bases, with 21 bases between them. Germline CDR1 is SNHLY and CDR2 is FYNNEI. This CDR3 is CASREPASWPVSYNEQFF. CDR3 bases: TGTGCCAGCAGGGAACCCGCCTCTTGGCCTGTCTCCTACAATGAGCAGTTCTTC.

The rearrangement links TRBV7-9 to TRBJ1-1, with 10 nucleotides matching TRBD1. Germline-derived CDR1 and CDR2 are SEHNR and FQNEAQ (reference sequence). The CDR3 extends over 17 amino acids. V gave up 5 bases and J gave up 3 bases; unmatched junction bases: 12. Written as DNA, the CDR3 is TGTGCCAGCAGCGCGGGACAGGGGCATCAAGGGGACACTGAAGCTTTCTTT. Translation: CASSAGQGHQGDTEAFF.

CDR3 in DNA: TGTGCCAGCAGCCCCGGGTTGGGGGCTCTACAGCCCCAGCATTTT. This encodes CASSPGLGALQPQHF. The J gene is TRBJ1-5, the V gene TRBV9; D might be TRBD1 (6 bases). Germline V CDR1 and CDR2: SGDLS, YYNGEE. The ends were cut back, 4 bases at V and 7 bases at J, with 18 bases in the middle. The CDR3 covers 15 residues.

This clone has only a few counts. V is TRBV2 and J is TRBJ1-5; perhaps TRBD1 as D (6 bases). Deletions cut 7 bases from V and 2 bases from J, with 12 bases between. CDR3 size: 14 residues. The germline CDR1 and CDR2 sequences are SNHLY and FYNNEI. DNA of the CDR3: TGTGCCAGCAAGGGGGAGGGAGGCAATCAGCCCCAGCATTTT. It specifies CASKGEGGNQPQHF.

The chain joins TRBV5-1 to TRBJ2-7; D unclear. Trimming took off 7 bases at V and 0 bases at J, with 14 bases between the two ends. The CDR3 covers 14 residues. The germline gives CDR1 SGHRS, CDR2 YFSETQ. CDR3 DNA: TGCGCCAGCTACGGGTCCCCCACCTCCTACGAGCAGTACTTC. Translated: CASYGSPTSYEQYF.

The rearrangement links TRBV1 to TRBJ2-7; the D call of TRBD2 is as the table states it, not checked on the DNA. TRBV1 is annotated as a pseudogene. CDR3 length: 16 residues. The CDR3 DNA is TGCACCAGCAGCCAAGTAATTAGCGGGCCAAGCTACGAGCAGTACTTC. Translated: CTSSQVISGPSYEQYF.

The V and J genes are TRBV5-6 and TRBJ2-5, with 9 bases lining up with TRBD2. CDR1 is SGHDT and CDR2 is YYEEEE in the germline V gene. Germline trimming cut 7 bases from V and 4 bases from J; bases unmatched to any gene: 5. This CDR3 has 13 residues. CDR3 bases: TGTGCCAGCGGATTAGCGGGAGTAGAGACCCAGTACTTC. Its translation: CASGLAGVETQYF.

V is TRBV5-1 and J is TRBJ2-2, with D possibly being TRBD1 (6 bases). The V end lost 4 bases, the J end lost 2 bases, and 12 bases lay between the germline ends. The CDR3 consists of 15 residues. CDR1 and CDR2 from the germline V gene are SGHRS and YFSETQ. The CDR3 protein is CASSPRTANTGELFF. DNA of the CDR3: TGCGCCAGCAGCCCAAGGACAGCCAACACCGGGGAGCTGTTTTTT.

V gene TRBV7-2 combines with J gene TRBJ2-3; D gene ambiguous. V lost 5 bases, J lost 10 bases, and 16 bases lay in between. Germline CDR1 is SGHTA and CDR2 is FQGNSA. CDR3 length equals 13 residues. The chain's CDR3 is CASSPNPAMAQYF. The CDR3 DNA sequence: TGTGCCAGCAGCCCCAACCCAGCGATGGCGCAGTATTTT.

The rearrangement links TRBV5-1 to TRBJ2-3, with D perhaps matching TRBD1 (5 bases). The CDR3 has 15 residues. From germline, CDR1 is SGHRS and CDR2 YFSETQ. The ends were cut back, 5 bases at V and 3 bases at J, with 16 bases in the middle. The CDR3 reads CASRDKVDSTDTQYF. The CDR3 region has the DNA TGCGCCAGCAGGGACAAGGTTGATTCGACAGATACGCAGTATTTT.

The rearrangement links TRBV9 to TRBJ1-2; D unclear. Germline CDR1 and CDR2: SGDLS and YYNGEE. V dropped 5 bases and J dropped 4 bases, with 12 bases sitting between them. The length of the CDR3 is 13 residues. The CDR3 bases are TGTGCCAGCAGTCGTGCGGAGCTCTATGGCTACACCTTC. This encodes CASSRAELYGYTF.

The J gene is TRBJ1-4, the V gene TRBV24-1; 7 bases match TRBD1. This CDR3 has 12 amino acids. V trimming: 12 bases; J trimming: 5 bases; junction bases outside the gene matches: 5. Germline CDR1 KGHDR, CDR2 SFDVKD. The CDR3 sequence is CASQGENEKLFF. The DNA for the CDR3 is TGTGCCTCCCAGGGGGAGAATGAAAAACTGTTTTTT.

The rearrangement links TRBV7-3 to TRBJ2-3; TRBD1 agrees at 8 bases. The germline gives CDR1 SGHTA, CDR2 FQGTGA. The CDR3 has 16 amino acids. J was trimmed by 4 bases and V by 4 bases; bases with no gene match: 10. The CDR3 protein is CASSSTRDRFSDTQYF. As DNA, the CDR3 is TGTGCCAGCAGCTCCACCCGGGACAGGTTCTCAGATACGCAGTATTTT.

The chain joins TRBV18 to TRBJ1-1; weak D call: TRBD1 (5 bases). CDR1 is KGHSH and CDR2 is LQKENI in the germline V gene. The ends were cut back, 6 bases at V and 0 bases at J, with 14 bases in the middle. The CDR3 has 15 amino acids. The CDR3 coding sequence is TGTGCCAGCTCTACTGCGACAGCAATGAACACTGAAGCTTTCTTT. This translates into CASSTATAMNTEAFF.

The rearrangement links TRBV5-1 to TRBJ2-1; 8 bases agree with TRBD2. J gave up 10 bases and V 0 bases, and 9 bases lay outside the gene matches. Germline V lookup: CDR1 SGHRS, CDR2 YFSETQ. There are 15 residues in the CDR3. The CDR3 bases are TGCGCCAGCAGCTTGGTCCCGGGACTAGTAAACGAGCAGTTCTTC. The encoded protein is CASSLVPGLVNEQFF.

The chain links TRBV28 to TRBJ1-5; a possible D gene is TRBD1 (6 bases). With 3 bases removed from V and 6 bases from J, the gap between germline ends came to 9 bases. CDR3 length: 13 amino acids. Germline values: CDR1 MDHEN, CDR2 SYDVKM. The CDR3 protein is CASSLHRVQPQHF. In DNA, the CDR3 is TGTGCCAGCAGTTTGCACAGGGTTCAGCCCCAGCATTTT.

In its sample, this clone was seen once. This chain links TRBV4-1 with TRBJ2-5, with TRBD2 matching over 10 bases. Germline V CDR1 and CDR2: MGHRA, YSYEKL. CDR3 length: 20 residues. V trimming: 2 bases; J trimming: 5 bases; junction bases outside the gene matches: 20. The CDR3 protein is CASSQFPRPVAGGLGETQYF. The CDR3 nucleotides are TGCGCCAGCAGCCAATTCCCCCGTCCTGTAGCGGGGGGCCTGGGGGAGACCCAGTACTTC.

This sequence joins TRBV2 and TRBJ2-4; 9 nucleotides line up with TRBD2. V lost 4 bases to trimming and J lost 3 bases; unmatched junction nucleotides: 4. CDR1 and CDR2 (germline): SNHLY, FYNNEI. This CDR3 region has 15 residues. The CDR3 region is CASSAPTSGKNIQYF. The CDR3 DNA is TGTGCCAGCAGTGCCCCGACTAGCGGCAAAAACATTCAGTACTTC. Full variable domain (outside the CDR3, taken from reference TRBV2 and TRBJ2-4): EPEVTQTPSHQVTQMGQEVILRCVPISNHLYFYWYRQILGQKVEFLVSFYNNEISEKSEIFDDQFSVERPDGSNFTLKIRSTKLEDSAMYFCASSAPTSGKNIQYFGAGTRLSVL.

This clone showed up just a few times. The gene calls are TRBV5-1 and TRBJ2-7; 12 positions match TRBD2. The CDR3 covers 15 residues. Germline loops: CDR1 SGHRS, CDR2 YFSETQ. The ends lost 0 bases at V and 6 bases at J; junction bases unmatched: 4. CDR3 sequence reads: CASSLDPGLAGEQYF. In nucleotides, the CDR3 is TGCGCCAGCAGCTTGGATCCGGGACTAGCGGGCGAGCAGTACTTC. Together with reference TRBV5-1 and TRBJ2-7, the CDR3 gives the full variable domain: KAGVTQTPRYLIKTRGQQVTLSCSPISGHRSVSWYQQTPGQGLQFLFEYFSETQRNKGNFPGRFSGRQFSNSRSEMNVSTLELGDSALYLCASSLDPGLAGEQYFGPGTRLTVT.